This T cell receptor (beta chain) derives from a study of blood T cell repertoires in COVID-19. Study information: Sites in the United States, Italy and Spain provided acute and convalescent COVID-19 samples.

In the source study's methods: Cell counts per sample came from amplifying reference gene primers. TCRdb's copy holds only in-frame clones and misses some; the assay was immunoSEQ multiplex PCR. V and J calls plus clone size are reproduced from that table; the DNA served to infer D and trimming. The data show 70,000 or so clones, roughly 85% seen once. CDR1 is LNHDA and CDR2 is SQIVND in the germline V gene (reference sequence). This CDR3 spans 15 amino acids. V lost 3 bases and J lost 7; bases outside the gene matches: 10. The sequence derives from an elderly man with acute or convalescent COVID-19. The sample consisted of peripheral blood. The chain is built from TRBV19 and TRBJ1-1; 8 bases align to TRBD1. The chain's CDR3 is CASSISSGTGREAFF. CDR3 coding DNA: TGTGCCAGTAGTATCTCCTCCGGGACAGGACGTGAAGCTTTCTTT. The variable domain in full, completed from reference TRBV19 and TRBJ1-1, reads DGGITQSPKYLFRKEGQNVTLSCEQNLNHDAMYWYRQDPGQGLRLIYYSQIVNDFQKGDIAEGYSVSREKKESFPLTVTSAQKNPTAFYLCASSISSGTGREAFFGQGTRLTVV.